These T cell receptor beta chains were read from a single sample in a study of control samples from healthy donors and cancer patients. Profiling relied on immunoSEQ multiplex PCR, and the TCRdb table lists in-frame clones only, not all of them. This table has more than 95,000 clones, over 75% appearing once. Material: PBMCs. All receptors come from a woman aged 50 to 65 with colorectal cancer. Each CDR3 is given with its conserved first and last residue. The D gene is left open where the match is weak. Not all rows give a size; the values are once, few, many and, for expanded clones, a class.

V	J	D	size	DNA	CDR3
TRBV2	TRBJ1-3	TRBD1	.	TGTGCCAGCAGTGAAGGGACAGGCGGTCGGGGAAACACCATATATTTT	CASSEGTGGRGNTIYF
TRBV7-3	TRBJ1-2	.	few	TGTGCCAGCAGCCCGGGGCGCCGCTATGGCTACACCTTC	CASSPGRRYGYTF
TRBV5-1	TRBJ1-4	.	once	TGCGCCAGCAGCACCGGGACCGTCGATGAAAAACTGTTTTTT	CASSTGTVDEKLFF
TRBV25-1	TRBJ1-2	.	.	TGTGCCAGCAGTGAGGGAGGGTTTTGGGGCTACACCTTC	CASSEGGFWGYTF
TRBV5-4	TRBJ1-2	.	once	TGTGCCAGCAGCTTGGGGGCAACAGGGTGGGATGGCTACACCTTC	CASSLGATGWDGYTF
TRBV19	TRBJ2-5	.	.	TGTGCCAGTAGTATGGGACGGTTAGAGACCCAGTACTTC	CASSMGRLETQYF
TRBV19	TRBJ2-6	.	.	TGTGCCAGTAGTAGGGGACTTCTCATCCCTTCTGGGGCCAACGTCCTGACTTTC	CASSRGLLIPSGANVLTF
TRBV29-1	TRBJ1-2	.	once	TGCAGCGTTGCGGCGGGGGCAGGCTATGGCTACACCTTC	CSVAAGAGYGYTF
TRBV5-4	TRBJ1-2	TRBD1	.	TGTGCCAGCAGTTCGGGGGGACAGTCGTCCTTTGGCTACACCTTC	CASSSGGQSSFGYTF
TRBV21-1	TRBJ1-1	.	.	TGTGCCAGCAGCAAAGCAGGACTGGGGGGATCAGGGAACACTGAAGCTTTCTTT	CASSKAGLGGSGNTEAFF
TRBV7-6	TRBJ2-1	TRBD1	once	TGTGCCAGCAGCTTAGGGGTCCGGGACAGGAGGGAGCAGTTCTTC	CASSLGVRDRREQFF
TRBV19	TRBJ1-5	.	few	TGTGCCAGTAGTTCTTCAGGGGTCCGCAATCAGCCCCAGCATTTT	CASSSSGVRNQPQHF
TRBV27	TRBJ2-7	.	.	TGTGCCAGCAGTTTAAGCGAGGGGCTACACGAGCAGTACTTC	CASSLSEGLHEQYF
TRBV3-1/TRBV3-2	TRBJ1-2	.	.	TGTGCCAGCAGCCTAGGGAGGGGCTACACCTTC	CASSLGRGYTF
TRBV5-1	TRBJ1-5	.	.	TGCGCCAGCAGCTTAGACGGCAATCAGCCCCAGCATTTT	CASSLDGNQPQHF
TRBV29-1	TRBJ2-5	TRBD1	.	TGCAGCGTTGAGGGACAGGGGGCGACTCCGGAGACCCAGTACTTC	CSVEGQGATPETQYF
TRBV2	TRBJ1-4	TRBD1	.	TGTGCCAGCAAACGCCGGGACAGCGATGAAAAACTGTTTTTT	CASKRRDSDEKLFF
TRBV5-1	TRBJ1-2	.	once	TGCGCCAGCAGCACCCCGGGACAACAAGGTTATGGCTACACCTTC	CASSTPGQQGYGYTF
TRBV3-1/TRBV3-2	TRBJ1-5	.	.	TGTGCCAGCAGTCAGGGGCAGACTCAGCCCCAGCATTTT	CASSQGQTQPQHF
TRBV9	TRBJ2-1	TRBD2	.	TGTGCCAGCAGCGCCTCTTTCGGGACTAACAATGAGCAGTTCTTC	CASSASFGTNNEQFF
TRBV24-1	TRBJ2-1	.	.	TGTGCCACCAGTGATTTGTCTGAGCAGTTCTTC	CATSDLSEQFF
TRBV7-2	TRBJ1-5	.	.	TGTGCCAGCAGCTTGACTGTCTATCAGCCCCAGCATTTT	CASSLTVYQPQHF
TRBV7-2	TRBJ1-5	TRBD1	.	TGTGCCAGCAAACCCAAGACAGGGCCTAATCAGCCCCAGCATTTT	CASKPKTGPNQPQHF
TRBV7-9	TRBJ2-7	.	.	TGTGCCAGCAGCTTAGCCGGGCTAGCCGCCTACGAGCAGTACTTC	CASSLAGLAAYEQYF
TRBV2	TRBJ1-2	.	few	TGTGCCAGCAGGACAGAATATGACTATGGCTACACCTTC	CASRTEYDYGYTF
TRBV20-1	TRBJ2-3	.	.	TGCAGTGCGCCGGGGCCGGATACGCAGTATTTT	CSAPGPDTQYF
TRBV12-3/TRBV12-4	TRBJ2-1	.	.	TGTGCCAGCAGTTTAGCTAGCCCCCCTGAGCAGTTCTTC	CASSLASPPEQFF
TRBV28	TRBJ1-1	.	.	TGTGCCAGCAGTCCGGGAGTGGGGATTGTGAACACTGAAGCTTTCTTT	CASSPGVGIVNTEAFF
TRBV5-1	TRBJ1-5	.	.	TGCGCCAGCAGCCGGGGGGAGATTAATCAGCCCCAGCATTTT	CASSRGEINQPQHF
TRBV7-9	TRBJ1-5	.	.	TGTGCCAGCAGCAAGACGGGTGGCCAGCCCCAGCATTTT	CASSKTGGQPQHF
TRBV27	TRBJ2-1	.	few	TGTGCCAGCAGTTCGGGACGGTCCCTTCTCAATGAGCAGTTCTTC	CASSSGRSLLNEQFF
TRBV5-4	TRBJ1-1	.	.	TGTGCCAGCAGCCACCGACACAATCCCCCTGAAGCTTTCTTT	CASSHRHNPPEAFF
TRBV18	TRBJ1-1	.	.	TGTGCCAGCTCACCTGGATCGGGAGGTGAAGCTTTCTTT	CASSPGSGGEAFF
TRBV28	TRBJ2-1	TRBD2	once	TGTGCCAGCAGTTCCCTGGGACTAGTCAATGAGCAGTTCTTC	CASSSLGLVNEQFF
TRBV27	TRBJ1-4	TRBD1	.	TGTGCCAGCAGAATGACAGGGAATAATGAAAAACTGTTTTTT	CASRMTGNNEKLFF
TRBV7-9	TRBJ1-2	.	.	TGTGCCAGCAGCCCCCCAGAAGGGCTCGATGGCTACACCTTC	CASSPPEGLDGYTF
TRBV11-3	TRBJ2-3	TRBD2	.	TGTGCCAGCAGCCTCAATCTAGCGGGGGCAGATACGCAGTATTTT	CASSLNLAGADTQYF
TRBV2	TRBJ1-6	.	.	TGTGCCAGCAGTTTCGGACAAGAAAATTCACCCCTCCACTTT	CASSFGQENSPLHF
TRBV11-2	TRBJ2-5	.	.	TGTGCCAGCAGCTTACCCGGGTCGCAAGAGACCCAGTACTTC	CASSLPGSQETQYF
TRBV7-3	TRBJ2-1	TRBD2	few	TGTGCCAGCAGCCAGAGCGGGGGGGCCAATGAGCAGTTCTTC	CASSQSGGANEQFF
TRBV5-8	TRBJ2-7	.	.	TGTGCCAGCAGACCGAGGGGAACCACCTACGAGCAGTACTTC	CASRPRGTTYEQYF